This TCR beta chain originates from a study of T cells in Graves' hyperthyroidism and ophthalmopathy. General study results and limits: Within blood appeared most thyroid clonotypes that had expanded above 0.001. Stable hyperthyroidism was separated from ophthalmopathy by a model based on 13 V-J features.

Researchers amplified the TCR beta CDR3 regions from RNA transcripts. HTBI primers were used for first-round RT-PCR of the TCR CDR3. TCRdb re-called the multiplex PCR reads with MiXCR, one entry per CDR3 protein. The sample records about 500,000 distinct CDR3 sequences, 46% being singletons. Uncontrolled infection, other autoimmune disease, pregnancy or lactation led to exclusion. Diagnoses rested on clinical symptoms, serum thyroxine and TRAb, thyroid ultrasound and orbital computed tomography. Germline V gives CDR1 SQVTM, CDR2 ANQGSEA. The CDR3 length is 10 residues. Trimming shortened V by 3 bases and J by 6 bases, and 5 bases separated the two germline ends. Concerning this clonotype itself: As yet, its antigen is unknown.

This chain links TRBV29-1 with TRBJ1-2, with D unclear. The source of this sequence is an adult woman with Graves' disease, either hyperthyroidism or ophthalmopathy (not recorded which). The sequencing sample was made of peripheral blood or thyroid tissue (not recorded which). The chain's CDR3 is CSVDKDGYTF. The CDR3 coding sequence is TGCAGCGTTGATAAGGATGGCTACACCTTC.